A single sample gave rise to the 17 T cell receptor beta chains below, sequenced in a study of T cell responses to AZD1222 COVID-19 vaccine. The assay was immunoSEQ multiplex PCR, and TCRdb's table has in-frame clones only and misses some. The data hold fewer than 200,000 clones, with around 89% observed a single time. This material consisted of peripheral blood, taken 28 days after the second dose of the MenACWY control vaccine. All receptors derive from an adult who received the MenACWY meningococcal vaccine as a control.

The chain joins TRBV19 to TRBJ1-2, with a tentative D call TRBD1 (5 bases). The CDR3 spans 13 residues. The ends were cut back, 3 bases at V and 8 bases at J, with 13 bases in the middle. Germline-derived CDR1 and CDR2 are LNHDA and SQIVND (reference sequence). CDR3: CASSITGPTGYTF. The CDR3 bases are TGTGCCAGTAGTATTACAGGTCCGACGGGCTACACCTTC. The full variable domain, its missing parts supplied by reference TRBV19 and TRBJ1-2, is DGGITQSPKYLFRKEGQNVTLSCEQNLNHDAMYWYRQDPGQGLRLIYYSQIVNDFQKGDIAEGYSVSREKKESFPLTVTSAQKNPTAFYLCASSITGPTGYTFGSGTRLTVV.

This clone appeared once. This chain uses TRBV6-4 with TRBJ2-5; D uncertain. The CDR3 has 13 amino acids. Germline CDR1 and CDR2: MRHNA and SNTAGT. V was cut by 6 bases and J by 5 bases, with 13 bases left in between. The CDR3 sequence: CASSVDLGETQYF. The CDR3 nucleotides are TGTGCCAGCAGCGTCGACCTTGGGGAGACCCAGTACTTC.

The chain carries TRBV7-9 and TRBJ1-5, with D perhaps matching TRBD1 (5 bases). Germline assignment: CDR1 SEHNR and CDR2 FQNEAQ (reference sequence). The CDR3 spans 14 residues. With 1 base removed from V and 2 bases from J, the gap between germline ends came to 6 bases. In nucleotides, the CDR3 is TGTGCCAGCAGCTTAGGAGGGGGCAATCAGCCCCAGCATTTT. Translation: CASSLGGGNQPQHF.

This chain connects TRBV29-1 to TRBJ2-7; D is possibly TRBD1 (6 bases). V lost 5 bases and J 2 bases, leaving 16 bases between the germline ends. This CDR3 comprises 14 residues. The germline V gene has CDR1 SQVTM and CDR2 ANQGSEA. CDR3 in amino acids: CSVLQGQSPYEQYF. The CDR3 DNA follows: TGCAGCGTTTTACAGGGCCAGAGTCCCTACGAGCAGTACTTC.

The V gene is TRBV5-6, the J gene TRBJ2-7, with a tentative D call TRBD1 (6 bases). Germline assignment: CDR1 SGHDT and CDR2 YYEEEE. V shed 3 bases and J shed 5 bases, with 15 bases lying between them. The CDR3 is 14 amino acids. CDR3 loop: CASSSKPRQDEQYF. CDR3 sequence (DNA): TGTGCCAGCAGCTCGAAACCCCGACAGGACGAGCAGTACTTC.

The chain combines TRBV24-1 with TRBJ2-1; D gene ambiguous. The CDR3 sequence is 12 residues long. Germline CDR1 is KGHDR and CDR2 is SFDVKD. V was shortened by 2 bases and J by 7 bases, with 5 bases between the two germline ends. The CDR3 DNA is TGTGCCACCAGTGATTACCGGAATGAGCAGTTCTTC. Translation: CATSDYRNEQFF.

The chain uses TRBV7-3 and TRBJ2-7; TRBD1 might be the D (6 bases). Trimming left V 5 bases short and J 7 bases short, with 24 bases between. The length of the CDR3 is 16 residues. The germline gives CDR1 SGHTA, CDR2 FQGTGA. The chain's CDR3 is CASSPQPGQPVREQYF. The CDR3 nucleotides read TGTGCCAGCAGCCCCCAACCGGGACAACCCGTGAGGGAGCAGTACTTC.

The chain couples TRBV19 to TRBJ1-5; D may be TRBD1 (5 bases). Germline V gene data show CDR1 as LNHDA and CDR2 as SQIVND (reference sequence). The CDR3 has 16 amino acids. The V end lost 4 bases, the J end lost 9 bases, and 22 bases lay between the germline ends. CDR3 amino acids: CASSTRLDAPRGPQHF. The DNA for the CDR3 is TGTGCCAGTAGTACCCGTTTGGACGCCCCGAGGGGGCCCCAGCATTTT.

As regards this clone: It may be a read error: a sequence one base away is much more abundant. CDR3: CASSPGQGGSPLHF. The CDR3 DNA is TGTGCCAGCAGCCCGGGACAGGGGGGATCACCCCTCCACTTT. V and J are TRBV28 and TRBJ1-6; 11 positions match TRBD1. V lost 6 bases and J lost 10; bases outside the gene matches: 5. The CDR3 extends over 14 amino acids. CDR1 is MDHEN and CDR2 is SYDVKM in the germline V gene.

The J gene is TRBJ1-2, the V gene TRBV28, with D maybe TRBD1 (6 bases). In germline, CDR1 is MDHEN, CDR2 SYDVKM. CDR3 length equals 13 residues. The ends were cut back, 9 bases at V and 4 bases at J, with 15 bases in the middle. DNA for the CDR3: TGTGCCAGTTGTCGGGGGGGCAGCTATGGCTACACCTTC. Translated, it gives CASCRGGSYGYTF.

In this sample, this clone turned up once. The CDR3 DNA follows: TGTGCCAGCAGCCCCGTGGGGGGGCCGGGAGCTTTCTTT. As protein: CASSPVGGPGAFF. This chain links TRBV11-2 with TRBJ1-1, with D maybe TRBD1 (6 bases). Trimming took off 5 bases at V and 10 bases at J, with 17 bases between the two ends. The germline gives CDR1 SGHAT, CDR2 FQNNGV. This CDR3 has 13 residues.

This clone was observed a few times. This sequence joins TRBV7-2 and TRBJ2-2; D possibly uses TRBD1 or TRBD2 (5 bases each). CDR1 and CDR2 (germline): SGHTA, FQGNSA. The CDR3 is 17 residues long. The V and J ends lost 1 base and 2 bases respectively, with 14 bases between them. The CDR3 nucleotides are TGTGCCAGCAGCTTAGTACTTGGGACGGTAAACACCGGGGAGCTGTTTTTT. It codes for CASSLVLGTVNTGELFF.

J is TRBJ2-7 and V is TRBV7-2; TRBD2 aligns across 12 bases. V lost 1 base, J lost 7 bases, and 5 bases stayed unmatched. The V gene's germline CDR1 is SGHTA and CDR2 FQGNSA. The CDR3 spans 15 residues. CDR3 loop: CASSLGYLAGGEQYF. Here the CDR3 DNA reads TGTGCCAGCAGCTTAGGTTATCTAGCGGGAGGGGAGCAGTACTTC.

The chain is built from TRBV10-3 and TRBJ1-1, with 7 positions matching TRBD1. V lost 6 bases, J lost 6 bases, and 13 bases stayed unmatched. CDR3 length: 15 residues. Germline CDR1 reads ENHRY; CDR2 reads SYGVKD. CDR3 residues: CAISEMTGTLAEAFF. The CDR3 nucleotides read TGTGCCATCAGCGAGATGACAGGGACCCTGGCTGAAGCTTTCTTT.

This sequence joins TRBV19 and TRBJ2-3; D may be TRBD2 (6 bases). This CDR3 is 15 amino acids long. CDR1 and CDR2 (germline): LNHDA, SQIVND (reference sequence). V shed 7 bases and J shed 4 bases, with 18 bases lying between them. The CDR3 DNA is TGTGCCAGTACCTCTCGGTCGGGAGCCCCAGATACGCAGTATTTT. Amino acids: CASTSRSGAPDTQYF.

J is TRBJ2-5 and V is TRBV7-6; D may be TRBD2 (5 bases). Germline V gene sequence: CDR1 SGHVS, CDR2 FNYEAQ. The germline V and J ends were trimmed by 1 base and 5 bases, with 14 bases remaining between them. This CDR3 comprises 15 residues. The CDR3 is CASSLGGLSGETQYF. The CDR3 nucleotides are TGTGCCAGCAGCTTAGGGGGTCTTTCGGGGGAGACCCAGTACTTC. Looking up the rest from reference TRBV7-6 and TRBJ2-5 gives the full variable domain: GAGVSQSPRYKVTKRGQDVALRCDPISGHVSLYWYRQALGQGPEFLTYFNYEAQQDKSGLPNDRFSAERPEGSISTLTIQRTEQRDSAMYRCASSLGGLSGETQYFGPGTRLLVL.

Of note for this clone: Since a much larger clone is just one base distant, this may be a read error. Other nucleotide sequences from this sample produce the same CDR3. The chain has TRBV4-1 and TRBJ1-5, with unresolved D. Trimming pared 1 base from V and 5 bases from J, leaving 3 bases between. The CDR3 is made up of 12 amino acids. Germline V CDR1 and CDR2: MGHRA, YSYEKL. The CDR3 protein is CASSQGDQPQHF. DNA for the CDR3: TGCGCCAGCAGCCAAGGGGATCAGCCCCAGCATTTT.